This TCR beta chain came from a study of T cell repertoires in cytomegalovirus infection. Study summary: An indication of both CMV infection and matching HLA type came from public TCR beta signatures.

This clonotype has a count of ten or more. The antigen is unknown. CDR3 length equals 14 residues. Germline assignment: CDR1 KGHSH and CDR2 LQKENI. Trimming stripped 6 bases from V and 2 bases from J, with 13 bases between. TCRdb re-called the reads with MiXCR, one entry per CDR3 protein. This table holds about 110,000 distinct CDR3 sequences, under 55% found once. The chain couples TRBV18 to TRBJ1-2, with D unresolved. This material consisted of CD8+ T cells from cultured PBMCs, taken from culture after CMV antigen stimulation. This TCR came from a human donor in good health (CMV status not recorded). Some clones in this sample may be carry-over from other donors' samples. CDR3 in amino acids: CASSPSQSNYGYTF. CDR3 nucleotide sequence: TGTGCCAGCTCCCCCAGCCAGTCGAACTATGGCTACACCTTC. Complete variable domain (other parts from reference TRBV18 and TRBJ1-2): NAGVMQNPRHLVRRRGQEARLRCSPMKGHSHVYWYRQLPEEGLKFMVYLQKENIIDESGMPKERFSAEFPKEGPSILRIQQVVRGDSAAYFCASSPSQSNYGYTFGSGTRLTVV.